This T cell receptor (beta chain) came from a study of spatial heterogeneity in lung cancer. Study summary: Detection of beta-chain sequences consistently exceeded that of alpha-chain sequences.

Described time point: sample taken at primary tumor resection. Unsorted whole RNA from tumor, nontumor lung or frozen PBMC underwent sequencing. The donors comprised approximately 72 untreated early-stage non-small cell lung cancer patients. The presence of a unique molecular identifier marked each TCR cDNA molecule. TCRdb re-called the 5' RACE reads through MiXCR, storing one row per CDR3 protein. The table lists 77,000 or so distinct CDR3 sequences, 15% to 25% of them singletons. The CDR3 runs 19 residues. The V and J ends lost 0 bases and 3 bases, in that order; junction bases with no gene match: 12. Germline V gene sequence: CDR1 SGDLS, CDR2 YYNGEE. This clonotype was detected a few times. Antigen unknown. The study's findings and limits: Blood carried ubiquitous expanded tumor TCRs more at resection than follow-up.

The sample here was PBMCs, taken at surgery. This TCR came from a male donor with early-stage non-small cell lung cancer. The J gene is TRBJ1-4, the V gene TRBV9; 9 nucleotides line up with TRBD1. In DNA, the CDR3 is TGTGCCAGCAGCGTAGACCCCATCCAAGACAGGGGGGCTAATGAAAAACTGTTTTTT. Encoded protein: CASSVDPIQDRGANEKLFF.